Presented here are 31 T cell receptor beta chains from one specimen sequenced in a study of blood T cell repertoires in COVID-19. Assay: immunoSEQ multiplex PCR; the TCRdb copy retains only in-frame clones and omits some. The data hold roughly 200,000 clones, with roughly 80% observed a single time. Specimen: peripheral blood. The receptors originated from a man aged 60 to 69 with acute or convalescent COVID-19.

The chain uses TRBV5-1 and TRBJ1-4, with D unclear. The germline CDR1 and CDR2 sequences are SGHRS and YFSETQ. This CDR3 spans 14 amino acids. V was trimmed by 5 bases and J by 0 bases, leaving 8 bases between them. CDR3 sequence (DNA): TGCGCCAGCAGTACCGGGACAACTAATGAAAAACTGTTTTTT. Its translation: CASSTGTTNEKLFF.

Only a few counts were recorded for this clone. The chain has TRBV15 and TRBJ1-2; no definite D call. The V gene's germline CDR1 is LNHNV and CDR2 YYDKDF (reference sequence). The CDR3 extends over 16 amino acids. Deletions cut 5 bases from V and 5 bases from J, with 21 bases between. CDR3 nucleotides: TGTGCCACCAGCGGACGTACCGGACTCGCTAGGTATGGCTACACCTTC. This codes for CATSGRTGLARYGYTF.

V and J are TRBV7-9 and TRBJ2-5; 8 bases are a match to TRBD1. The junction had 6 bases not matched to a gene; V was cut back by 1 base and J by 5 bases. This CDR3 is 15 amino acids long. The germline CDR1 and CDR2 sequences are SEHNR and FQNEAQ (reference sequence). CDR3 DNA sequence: TGTGCCAGCAGCTTAGGACAGGGGAGGTCCGAGACCCAGTACTTC. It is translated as CASSLGQGRSETQYF.

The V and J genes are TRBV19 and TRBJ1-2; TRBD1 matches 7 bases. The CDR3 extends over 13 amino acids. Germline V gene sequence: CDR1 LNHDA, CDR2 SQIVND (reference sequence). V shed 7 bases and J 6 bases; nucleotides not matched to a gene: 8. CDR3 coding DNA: TGTGCCAGTACAGACCGACAGGGAGATGGCTACACCTTC. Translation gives CASTDRQGDGYTF.

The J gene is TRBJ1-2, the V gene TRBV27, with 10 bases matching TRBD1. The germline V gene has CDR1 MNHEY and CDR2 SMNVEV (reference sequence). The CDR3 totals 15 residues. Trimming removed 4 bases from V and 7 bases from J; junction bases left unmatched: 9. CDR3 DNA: TGTGCCAGCAGTTCTCCGGGACAGGGGATGGGTGGCTACACCTTC. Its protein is CASSSPGQGMGGYTF.

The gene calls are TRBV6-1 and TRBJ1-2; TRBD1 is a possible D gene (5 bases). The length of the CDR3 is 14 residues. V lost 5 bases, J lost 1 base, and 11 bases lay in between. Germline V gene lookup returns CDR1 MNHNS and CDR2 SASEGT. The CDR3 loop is CASSSRVGNYGYTF. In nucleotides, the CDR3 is TGTGCCAGCAGTTCCAGGGTTGGTAACTATGGCTACACCTTC.

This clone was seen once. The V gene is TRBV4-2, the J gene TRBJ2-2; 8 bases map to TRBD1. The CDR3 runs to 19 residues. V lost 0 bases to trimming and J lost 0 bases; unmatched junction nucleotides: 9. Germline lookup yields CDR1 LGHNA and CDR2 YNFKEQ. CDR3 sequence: CASSQEVGVQGANTGELFF. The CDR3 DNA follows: TGTGCCAGCAGCCAAGAGGTGGGGGTACAGGGGGCGAACACCGGGGAGCTGTTTTTT.

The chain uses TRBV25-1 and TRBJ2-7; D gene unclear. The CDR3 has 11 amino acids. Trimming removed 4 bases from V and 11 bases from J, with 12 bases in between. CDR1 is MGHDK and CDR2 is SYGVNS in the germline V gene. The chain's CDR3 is CASSATDREYF. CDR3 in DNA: TGTGCCAGCAGTGCGACGGATCGGGAGTACTTC.

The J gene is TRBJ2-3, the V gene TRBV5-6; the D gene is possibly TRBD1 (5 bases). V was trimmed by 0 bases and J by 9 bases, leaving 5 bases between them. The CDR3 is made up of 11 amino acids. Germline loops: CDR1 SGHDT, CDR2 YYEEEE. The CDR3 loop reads CASSLEGTQYF. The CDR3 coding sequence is TGTGCCAGCAGCTTGGAGGGGACGCAGTATTTT.

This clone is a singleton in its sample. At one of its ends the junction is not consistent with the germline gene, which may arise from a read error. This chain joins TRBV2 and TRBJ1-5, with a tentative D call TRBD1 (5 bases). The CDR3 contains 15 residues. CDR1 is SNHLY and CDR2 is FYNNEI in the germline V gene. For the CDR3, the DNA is TGTGCCAGCAGAGAAGAGACAGCACGCAATCAGCCCCAGCATTTT. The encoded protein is CASREETARNQPQHF.

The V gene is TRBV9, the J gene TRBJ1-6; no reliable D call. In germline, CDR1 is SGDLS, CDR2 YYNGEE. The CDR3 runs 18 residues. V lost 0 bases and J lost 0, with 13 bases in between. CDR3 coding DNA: TGTGCCAGCAGCGTAGGGCCAGCTAGACTCTCCTATAATTCACCCCTCCACTTT. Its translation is CASSVGPARLSYNSPLHF.

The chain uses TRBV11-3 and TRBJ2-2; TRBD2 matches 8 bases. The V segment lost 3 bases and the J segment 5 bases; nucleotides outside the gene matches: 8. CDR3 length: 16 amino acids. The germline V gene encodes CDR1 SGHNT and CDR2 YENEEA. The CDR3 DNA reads TGTGCCAGCAGCTTCGAGGCGGGGGGCGGAACCGGGGAGCTGTTTTTT. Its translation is CASSFEAGGGTGELFF.

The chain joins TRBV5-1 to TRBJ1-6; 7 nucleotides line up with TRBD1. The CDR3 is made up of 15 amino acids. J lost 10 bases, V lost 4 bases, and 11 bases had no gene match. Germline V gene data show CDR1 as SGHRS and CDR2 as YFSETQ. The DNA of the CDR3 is TGCGCCAGCAGCCAGGGGGAACCCTCCTCATCACCCCTCCACTTT. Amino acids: CASSQGEPSSSPLHF.

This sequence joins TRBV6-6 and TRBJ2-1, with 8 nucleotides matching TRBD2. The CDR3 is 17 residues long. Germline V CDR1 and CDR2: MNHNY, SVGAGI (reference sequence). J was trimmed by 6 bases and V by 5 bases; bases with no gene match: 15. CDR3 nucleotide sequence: TGTGCCAGCAGTCCCGTATTAGGGAGCGGGAGTCCCAATGAGCAGTTCTTC. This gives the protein CASSPVLGSGSPNEQFF.

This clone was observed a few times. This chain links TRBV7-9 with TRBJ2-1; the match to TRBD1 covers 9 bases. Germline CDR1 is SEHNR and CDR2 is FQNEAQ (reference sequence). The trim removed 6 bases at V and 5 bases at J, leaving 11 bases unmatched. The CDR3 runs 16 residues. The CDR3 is CASRIVGTGRHNEQFF. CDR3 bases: TGTGCCAGCAGAATAGTCGGGACAGGGAGACACAATGAGCAGTTCTTC. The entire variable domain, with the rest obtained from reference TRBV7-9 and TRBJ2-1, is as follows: DTGVSQNPRHKITKRGQNVTFRCDPISEHNRLYWYRQTLGQGPEFLTYFQNEAQLEKSRLLSDRFSAERPKGSFSTLEIQRTEQGDSAMYLCASRIVGTGRHNEQFFGPGTRLTVL.

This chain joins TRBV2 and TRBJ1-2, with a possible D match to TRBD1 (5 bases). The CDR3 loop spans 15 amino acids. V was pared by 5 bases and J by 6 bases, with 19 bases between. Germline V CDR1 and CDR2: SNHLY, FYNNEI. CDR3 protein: CASSLKIGASDGYTF. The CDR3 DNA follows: TGTGCCAGCAGTCTTAAAATAGGGGCGTCGGATGGCTACACCTTC.

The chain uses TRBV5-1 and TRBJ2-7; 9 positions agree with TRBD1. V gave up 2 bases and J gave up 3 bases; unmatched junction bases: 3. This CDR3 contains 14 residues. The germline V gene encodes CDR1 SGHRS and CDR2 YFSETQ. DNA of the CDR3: TGCGCCAGCAGCTTTGACAGGGGGGACTACGAGCAGTACTTC. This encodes CASSFDRGDYEQYF.

CDR3 bases: TGTGCCAGCAGCCAGCGGACTACCGGGCCCTACAATGAGCAGTTCTTC. Amino acid sequence: CASSQRTTGPYNEQFF. The V call is TRBV4-2, the J call TRBJ2-1; possibly TRBD2 for D (6 bases). The length of the CDR3 is 16 residues. Germline V gene lookup returns CDR1 LGHNA and CDR2 YNFKEQ. V lost 3 bases to trimming and J lost 2 bases, with 14 bases between them.

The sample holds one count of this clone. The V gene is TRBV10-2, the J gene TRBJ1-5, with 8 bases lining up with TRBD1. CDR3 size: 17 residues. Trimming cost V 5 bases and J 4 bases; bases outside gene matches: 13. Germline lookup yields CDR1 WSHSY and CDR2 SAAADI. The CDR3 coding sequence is TGCGCCAGCAGTCACACTTCGGACAGGGTAAATAATCAGCCCCAGCATTTT. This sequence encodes CASSHTSDRVNNQPQHF.

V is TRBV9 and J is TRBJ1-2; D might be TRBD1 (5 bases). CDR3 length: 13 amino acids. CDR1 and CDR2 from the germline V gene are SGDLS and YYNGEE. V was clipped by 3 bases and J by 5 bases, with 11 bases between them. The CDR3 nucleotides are TGTGCCAGCAGCGCGCATAGACAGTATGGCTACACCTTC. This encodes CASSAHRQYGYTF.

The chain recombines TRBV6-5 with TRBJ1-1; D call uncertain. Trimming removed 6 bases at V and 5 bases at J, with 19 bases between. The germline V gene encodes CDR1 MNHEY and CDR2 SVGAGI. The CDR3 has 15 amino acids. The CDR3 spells CASSSFGLGRTEAFF. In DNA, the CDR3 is TGTGCCAGCAGCTCATTTGGACTCGGCAGGACTGAAGCTTTCTTT.

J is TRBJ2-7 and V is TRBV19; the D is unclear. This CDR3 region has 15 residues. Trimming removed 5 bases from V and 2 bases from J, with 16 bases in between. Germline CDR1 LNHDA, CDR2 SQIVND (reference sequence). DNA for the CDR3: TGTGCCAGTAGTCCCCACCATACAATAACCTACGAGCAGTACTTC. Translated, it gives CASSPHHTITYEQYF.

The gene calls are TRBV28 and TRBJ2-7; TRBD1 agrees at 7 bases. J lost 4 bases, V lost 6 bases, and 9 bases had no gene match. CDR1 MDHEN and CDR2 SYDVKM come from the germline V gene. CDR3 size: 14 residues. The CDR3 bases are TGTGCCAGCAGATCGACAGGGTTGGTGTACGAGCAGTACTTC. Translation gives CASRSTGLVYEQYF.

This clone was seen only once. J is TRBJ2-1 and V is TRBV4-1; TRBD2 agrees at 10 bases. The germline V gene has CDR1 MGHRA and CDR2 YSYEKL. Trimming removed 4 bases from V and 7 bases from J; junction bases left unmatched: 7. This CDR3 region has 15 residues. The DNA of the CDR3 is TGCGCCAGCAGCCGCTTAGGGACTAGCGAAAATGAGCAGTTCTTC. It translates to CASSRLGTSENEQFF.

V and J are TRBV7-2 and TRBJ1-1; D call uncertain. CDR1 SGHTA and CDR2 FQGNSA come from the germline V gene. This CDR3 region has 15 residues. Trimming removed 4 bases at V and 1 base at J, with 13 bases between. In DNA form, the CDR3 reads TGTGCCAGCAGCTCGCGGCCCCTTTGGAACACTGAAGCTTTCTTT. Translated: CASSSRPLWNTEAFF.

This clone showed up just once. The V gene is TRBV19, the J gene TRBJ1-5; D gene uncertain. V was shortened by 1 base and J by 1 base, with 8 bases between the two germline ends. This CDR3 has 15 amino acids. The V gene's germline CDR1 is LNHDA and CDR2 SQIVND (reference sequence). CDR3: CASSIGSWSNQPQHF. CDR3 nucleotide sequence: TGTGCCAGTAGTATAGGCAGTTGGAGCAATCAGCCCCAGCATTTT.

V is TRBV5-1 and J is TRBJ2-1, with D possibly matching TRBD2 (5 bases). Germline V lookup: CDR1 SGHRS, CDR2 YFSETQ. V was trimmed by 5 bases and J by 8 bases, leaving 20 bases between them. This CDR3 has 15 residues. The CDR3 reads CASRRASFARDEQFF. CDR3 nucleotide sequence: TGCGCCAGCAGGAGGGCCTCTTTCGCCCGCGATGAGCAGTTCTTC.

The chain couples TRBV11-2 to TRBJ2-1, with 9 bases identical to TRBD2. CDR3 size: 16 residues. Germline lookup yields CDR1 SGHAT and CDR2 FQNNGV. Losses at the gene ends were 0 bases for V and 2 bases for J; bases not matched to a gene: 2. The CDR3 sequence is CASSLDGGGAYNEQFF. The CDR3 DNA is TGTGCCAGCAGCTTAGATGGCGGGGGGGCCTACAATGAGCAGTTCTTC.

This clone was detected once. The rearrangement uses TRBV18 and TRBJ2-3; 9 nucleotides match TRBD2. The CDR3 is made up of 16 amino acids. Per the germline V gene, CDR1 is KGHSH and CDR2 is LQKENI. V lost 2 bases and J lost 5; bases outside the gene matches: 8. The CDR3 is CASSPVAGGPVDTQYF. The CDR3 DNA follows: TGTGCCAGCTCACCAGTCGCGGGGGGGCCGGTAGATACGCAGTATTTT.

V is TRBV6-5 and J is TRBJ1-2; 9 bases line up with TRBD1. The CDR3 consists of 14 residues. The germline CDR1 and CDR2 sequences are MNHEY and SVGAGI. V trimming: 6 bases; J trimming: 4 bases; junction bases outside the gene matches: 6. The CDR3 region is CASSSLGQGYGYTF. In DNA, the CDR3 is TGTGCCAGCAGCTCCCTGGGACAGGGCTATGGCTACACCTTC.

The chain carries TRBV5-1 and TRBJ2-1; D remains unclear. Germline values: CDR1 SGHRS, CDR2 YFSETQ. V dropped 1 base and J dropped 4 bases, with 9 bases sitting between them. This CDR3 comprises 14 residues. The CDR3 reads CASSLSQVYNEQFF. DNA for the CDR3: TGCGCCAGCAGCTTGTCCCAGGTTTACAATGAGCAGTTCTTC.